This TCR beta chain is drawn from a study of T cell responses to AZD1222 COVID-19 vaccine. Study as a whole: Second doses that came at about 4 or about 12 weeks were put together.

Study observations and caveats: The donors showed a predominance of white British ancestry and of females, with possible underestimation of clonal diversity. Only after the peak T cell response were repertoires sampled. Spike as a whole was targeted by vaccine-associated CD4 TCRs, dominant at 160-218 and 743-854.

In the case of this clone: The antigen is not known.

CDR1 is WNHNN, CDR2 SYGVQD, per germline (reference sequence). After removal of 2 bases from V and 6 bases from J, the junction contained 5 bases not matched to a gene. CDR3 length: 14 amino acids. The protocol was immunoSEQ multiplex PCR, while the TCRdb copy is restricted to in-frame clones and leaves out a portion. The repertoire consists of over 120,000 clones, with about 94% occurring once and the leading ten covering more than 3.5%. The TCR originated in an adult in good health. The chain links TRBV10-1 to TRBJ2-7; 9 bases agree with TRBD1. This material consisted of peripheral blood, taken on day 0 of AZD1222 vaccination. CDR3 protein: CASSETGGPVEQYF. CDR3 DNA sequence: TGCGCCAGCAGTGAGACAGGGGGCCCTGTCGAGCAGTACTTC.